Listed below are T cell receptor beta chains from one sample, sequenced in a study of vaccination effects on CD4 cells after COVID-19. Using immunoSEQ multiplex PCR, the repertoire was profiled, and TCRdb retains in-frame clones only, with some absent. The data show about 71,000 clones, 70% to 80% seen once. What these receptors recognize is not known. The specimen was CD4+ T cells from PBMCs cultured without peptide, collected after COVID-19 vaccination. The receptor source for this set is a human donor who received a COVID-19 vaccine. Each CDR3 is given with its conserved first and last residue. The D gene is left open where the match is weak. Clone size is not always given. Where it is, it says once, few, many or a class for expanded clones.

NA	TRBV7-2	once	TRBJ1-3	CASSVQGAGNTIYF	TGTGCCAGCAGCGTACAGGGTGCTGGAAACACCATATATTTT
TRBD2	TRBV3-1/TRBV3-2	NA	TRBJ2-4	CASSQLAGAGDIQYF	TGTGCCAGCAGCCAATTAGCGGGGGCCGGAGACATTCAGTACTTC
NA	TRBV11-2	NA	TRBJ1-6	CASSLVGRVGSPLHF	TGTGCCAGCAGCTTAGTGGGCAGGGTCGGTTCACCCCTCCACTTT
NA	TRBV7-2	NA	TRBJ2-1	CASSSDGRSSYNEQFF	TGTGCCAGCAGCTCGGACGGCAGGAGCTCCTACAATGAGCAGTTCTTC
NA	TRBV9	NA	TRBJ1-3	CASSVTGNSGNTIYF	TGTGCCAGCAGCGTAACCGGTAACTCTGGAAACACCATATATTTT
TRBD1	TRBV11-2	few	TRBJ1-5	CASSTTSKGHQGDQPQHF	TGTGCCAGCAGCACCACCTCAAAGGGCCACCAGGGGGATCAGCCCCAGCATTTT
NA	TRBV5-1	NA	TRBJ2-3	CASSLQGPLTDTQYF	TGCGCCAGCAGCTTACAGGGACCACTCACAGATACGCAGTATTTT
TRBD2	TRBV27	NA	TRBJ2-3	CASSFSGTDTQYF	TGTGCCAGCAGTTTTAGCGGGACAGATACGCAGTATTTT
NA	TRBV3-1/TRBV3-2	NA	TRBJ1-6	CASSQALVLRDNSPLHF	TGTGCCAGCAGCCAAGCCTTGGTACTCCGGGACAATTCACCCCTCCACTTT
NA	TRBV6-5	NA	TRBJ2-5	CASTLDPSETQYF	TGTGCCAGCACCCTCGACCCGTCGGAGACCCAGTACTTC
TRBD2	TRBV3-1/TRBV3-2	NA	TRBJ2-3	CASSSRERGRLTDTQYF	TGTGCCAGCAGCTCACGAGAGCGGGGACGACTCACAGATACGCAGTATTTT
NA	TRBV5-1	NA	TRBJ1-1	CASSLAGMDTTEAFF	TGCGCCAGCAGCTTAGCTGGGATGGACACCACTGAAGCTTTCTTT
NA	TRBV6-5	NA	TRBJ1-4	CASSSGPRELFF	TGTGCCAGCAGTTCCGGACCCAGGGAACTGTTTTTT
NA	TRBV4-3	once	TRBJ2-1	CASSLEQGNNEQFF	TGCGCCAGCAGCCTTGAGCAGGGGAACAATGAGCAGTTCTTC
NA	TRBV9	NA	TRBJ2-5	CASSVSFDGSVQETQYF	TGTGCCAGCAGCGTTTCCTTCGACGGGAGTGTACAAGAGACCCAGTACTTC
NA	TRBV4-2	NA	TRBJ1-1	CASSAKLLRGGTEAFF	TGTGCCAGCAGCGCGAAGCTGCTAAGGGGTGGCACTGAAGCTTTCTTT
NA	TRBV28	NA	TRBJ1-1	CASSLGSMNTEAFF	TGTGCCAGCAGTTTAGGCAGCATGAACACTGAAGCTTTCTTT
NA	TRBV20-1	NA	TRBJ2-1	CSARDYEQFF	TGCAGTGCTCGGGACTATGAGCAGTTCTTC
TRBD1	TRBV18	NA	TRBJ1-1	CASSPQGVDTEAFF	TGTGCCAGCTCGCCTCAGGGGGTAGATACTGAAGCTTTCTTT
NA	TRBV9	once	TRBJ1-3	CASSQGSSGNTIYF	TGTGCCAGCAGCCAAGGGAGCTCTGGAAACACCATATATTTT
TRBD1	TRBV14	NA	TRBJ2-1	CASSRDRPTYNEQFF	TGTGCCAGCAGCCGGGACAGACCAACCTACAATGAGCAGTTCTTC
TRBD1	TRBV6-2/TRBV6-3	NA	TRBJ1-2	CASSSRQGSGYTF	TGTGCCAGCAGTTCACGACAGGGGAGCGGCTACACCTTC
NA	TRBV24-1	NA	TRBJ2-2	CATSDNKDTGELFF	TGTGCCACCAGTGATAATAAAGACACCGGGGAGCTGTTTTTT
NA	TRBV27	NA	TRBJ2-3	CASSSSTWPRGQYF	TGTGCCAGCAGTTCATCGACCTGGCCGCGTGGGCAGTATTTT
NA	TRBV28	NA	TRBJ1-6	CASSGQTGRRSPLHF	TGTGCCAGCAGTGGCCAGACAGGCCGGCGTTCACCCCTCCACTTT
TRBD1	TRBV2	NA	TRBJ2-2	CASSGRTGVTGELFF	TGTGCCAGCAGTGGAAGGACAGGGGTTACCGGGGAGCTGTTTTTT
NA	TRBV18	NA	TRBJ2-5	CASSPPDRSRETQYF	TGTGCCAGCTCACCACCCGACAGGTCTAGGGAGACCCAGTACTTC
TRBD2	TRBV7-9	NA	TRBJ2-3	CASSLNSGGSYSTDTQYF	TGTGCCAGCAGCTTGAATAGCGGGGGGTCCTATAGCACAGATACGCAGTATTTT
NA	TRBV19	NA	TRBJ2-2	CASSYGSNTGELFF	TGTGCCAGTAGTTACGGATCGAACACCGGGGAGCTGTTTTTT
TRBD1	TRBV3-1/TRBV3-2	NA	TRBJ1-2	CASSQRGQGAGGYTF	TGTGCCAGCAGCCAAAGGGGACAGGGGGCTGGAGGCTACACCTTC
NA	TRBV6-2/TRBV6-3	NA	TRBJ1-5	CASSALQGHGNQPQHF	TGTGCCAGCAGTGCGCTCCAGGGACATGGCAATCAGCCCCAGCATTTT
NA	TRBV12-1	NA	TRBJ2-3	CASSWDRVTQYF	TGTGCCAGCAGCTGGGACAGGGTGACGCAGTATTTT
TRBD1	TRBV9	NA	TRBJ1-2	CASSYGQGLGYTF	TGTGCCAGCAGCTATGGACAGGGCCTTGGCTACACCTTC
NA	TRBV18	NA	TRBJ2-3	CASSPSRGSTDTQYF	TGTGCCAGCTCACCAAGTAGGGGGAGCACAGATACGCAGTATTTT
NA	TRBV6-5	few	TRBJ2-2	CASKPRRNTGELFF	TGTGCCAGCAAGCCGAGGAGGAACACCGGGGAGCTGTTTTTT
TRBD1	TRBV29-1	NA	TRBJ2-5	CSVAGGVGETQYF	TGCAGCGTAGCAGGGGGCGTCGGAGAGACCCAGTACTTC
NA	TRBV18	NA	TRBJ1-1	CASSPPMPAVEAFF	TGTGCCAGCTCACCACCGATGCCCGCTGTTGAAGCTTTCTTT
NA	TRBV19	NA	TRBJ1-5	CASSILDQPQHF	TGTGCCAGTAGTATTCTGGATCAGCCCCAGCATTTT
NA	TRBV27	NA	TRBJ2-4	CASSLGPPDLAKNIQYF	TGTGCCAGCAGTTTGGGACCCCCGGACCTAGCCAAAAACATTCAGTACTTC
TRBD1	TRBV29-1	NA	TRBJ1-2	CSVRLGQGVGGYTF	TGCAGCGTTCGGCTGGGACAGGGGGTAGGAGGCTACACCTTC
TRBD1	TRBV18	NA	TRBJ2-6	CASSPGTANSGGANVLTF	TGTGCCAGCTCACCCGGGACAGCGAATAGTGGTGGGGCCAACGTCCTGACTTTC
NA	TRBV5-4	NA	TRBJ1-1	CASSLAVNTEAFF	TGTGCCAGCAGCTTGGCAGTGAACACTGAAGCTTTCTTT
TRBD2	TRBV6-1	once	TRBJ2-1	CASSDGPGRGADHEQFF	TGTGCCAGCAGTGACGGACCCGGGCGGGGGGCCGACCATGAGCAGTTCTTC
TRBD1	TRBV5-1	NA	TRBJ1-2	CASSPFTGEDGYTF	TGCGCCAGCAGTCCATTCACAGGGGAGGATGGCTACACCTTC
NA	TRBV9	NA	TRBJ2-3	CASSVRPTAPDTQYF	TGTGCCAGCAGCGTACGTCCCACGGCCCCAGATACGCAGTATTTT
TRBD2	TRBV5-4	NA	TRBJ2-1	CASSLGLASSEQFF	TGTGCCAGCAGCTTGGGACTAGCGAGTAGTGAGCAGTTCTTC
NA	TRBV7-2	few	TRBJ1-3	CASSLGGNTIYF	TGTGCCAGCAGCTTAGGAGGAAACACCATATATTTT
NA	TRBV5-1	NA	TRBJ1-1	CASSGTEANTEAFF	TGCGCCAGCAGCGGGACGGAAGCGAACACTGAAGCTTTCTTT
TRBD1	TRBV6-5	NA	TRBJ1-2	CASSKTSGTVHGYTF	TGTGCCAGCAGTAAGACTTCCGGGACAGTCCATGGCTACACCTTC
NA	TRBV9	NA	TRBJ1-2	CASSVGYHYGYTF	TGTGCCAGCAGCGTAGGGTACCACTATGGCTACACCTTC
NA	TRBV6-1	NA	TRBJ1-6	CASSEYSNSPLHF	TGTGCCAGCAGTGAATATAGTAATTCACCCCTCCACTTT
NA	TRBV6-6	NA	TRBJ2-2	CALRTVSTGELFF	TGTGCCCTAAGGACAGTCTCCACCGGGGAGCTGTTTTTT
NA	TRBV7-3	NA	TRBJ2-3	CASSLSSRFTDTQYF	TGTGCCAGCAGCTTAAGCAGCAGGTTCACAGATACGCAGTATTTT